A selection of T cell receptor beta chains follows, all from one sample in a study of cytomegalovirus exposure and HLA in healthy donors. TCRdb keeps only in-frame clones here, not all; method: immunoSEQ multiplex PCR. The sample has 150,000 to 200,000 clones; roughly 80% are singletons. Specimen: PBMCs. The receptors come from a man between 18 and 35 years old in good health and CMV-seropositive. Each CDR3 is given with its conserved first and last residue. Fields, in order: V gene, J gene, clone size, D gene, CDR3 protein, CDR3 DNA. A D gene is named only where the DNA matches it firmly. The size entry is marked missing in some rows and otherwise reads once, few, many or a size class.

V gene: TRBV27; J gene: TRBJ2-7; clone size: .; D gene: TRBD1; CDR3 protein: CASSSERTGGEQYF; CDR3 DNA: TGTGCCAGCAGTTCCGAGCGGACAGGGGGCGAGCAGTACTTC
V gene: TRBV6-1; J gene: TRBJ1-1; clone size: .; D gene: .; CDR3 protein: CASSSPNRVGTEAFF; CDR3 DNA: TGTGCCAGCAGTTCTCCGAACAGGGTTGGCACTGAAGCTTTCTTT
V gene: TRBV4-2; J gene: TRBJ2-1; clone size: .; D gene: TRBD2; CDR3 protein: CATERTSGNGDEQFF; CDR3 DNA: TGTGCCACCGAGAGGACTAGCGGGAATGGGGATGAGCAGTTCTTC
V gene: TRBV9; J gene: TRBJ2-7; clone size: few; D gene: TRBD2; CDR3 protein: CASSQGLAGSTSQYF; CDR3 DNA: TGTGCCAGCAGCCAAGGACTAGCGGGAAGCACGTCGCAGTACTTC
V gene: TRBV6-5; J gene: TRBJ1-1; clone size: .; D gene: .; CDR3 protein: CASTRAGWDTEAFF; CDR3 DNA: TGTGCCAGCACCCGCGCGGGGTGGGACACTGAAGCTTTCTTT
V gene: TRBV28; J gene: TRBJ1-2; clone size: .; D gene: .; CDR3 protein: CASSSPVNYGYTF; CDR3 DNA: TGTGCCAGCAGTTCACCAGTGAACTATGGCTACACCTTC
V gene: TRBV5-1; J gene: TRBJ1-2; clone size: .; D gene: TRBD1; CDR3 protein: CASTGTGGGYTF; CDR3 DNA: TGCGCCAGCACCGGGACAGGGGGTGGCTACACCTTC
V gene: TRBV19; J gene: TRBJ2-7; clone size: .; D gene: .; CDR3 protein: CASGAGISLEQYF; CDR3 DNA: TGTGCCAGTGGCGCAGGGATTAGCCTCGAGCAGTACTTC
V gene: TRBV30; J gene: TRBJ2-3; clone size: few; D gene: .; CDR3 protein: CAAEPGSRTDTQYF; CDR3 DNA: TGTGCCGCAGAACCAGGGTCTCGCACAGATACGCAGTATTTT
V gene: TRBV9; J gene: TRBJ2-7; clone size: .; D gene: TRBD1; CDR3 protein: CASSLRTGGLGEQYF; CDR3 DNA: TGTGCCAGCAGCTTAAGGACAGGGGGACTTGGCGAGCAGTACTTC
V gene: TRBV28; J gene: TRBJ2-2; clone size: many; D gene: .; CDR3 protein: CASSPWATGELFF; CDR3 DNA: TGTGCCAGCAGTCCGTGGGCCACCGGGGAGCTGTTTTTT
V gene: TRBV7-9; J gene: TRBJ1-2; clone size: .; D gene: .; CDR3 protein: CASSNSDGYTF; CDR3 DNA: TGTGCCAGCAGCAACTCGGATGGCTACACCTTC
V gene: TRBV6-6; J gene: TRBJ2-7; clone size: .; D gene: .; CDR3 protein: CASSYSMSGGEIEQYF; CDR3 DNA: TGTGCCAGCAGTTACTCGATGTCCGGGGGTGAGATCGAGCAGTACTTC
V gene: TRBV14; J gene: TRBJ2-1; clone size: once; D gene: TRBD1; CDR3 protein: CASSRGQSSYNEQFF; CDR3 DNA: TGTGCCAGCAGCCGGGGACAGAGCTCCTACAATGAGCAGTTCTTC
V gene: TRBV7-2; J gene: TRBJ2-1; clone size: .; D gene: TRBD2; CDR3 protein: CASSPRLAGEDEQFF; CDR3 DNA: TGTGCCAGCAGCCCGAGACTAGCGGGAGAGGATGAGCAGTTCTTC
V gene: TRBV6-5; J gene: TRBJ2-7; clone size: .; D gene: TRBD2; CDR3 protein: CASSYTTSGRREQYF; CDR3 DNA: TGTGCCAGCAGTTACACGACTAGCGGGAGGCGCGAGCAGTACTTC
V gene: TRBV7-2; J gene: TRBJ1-2; clone size: few; D gene: TRBD1; CDR3 protein: CASSLVQGNYGYTF; CDR3 DNA: TGTGCCAGCAGCTTAGTACAGGGGAACTATGGCTACACCTTC
V gene: TRBV29-1; J gene: TRBJ2-1; clone size: .; D gene: TRBD2; CDR3 protein: CSAPPTGTIGNEQFF; CDR3 DNA: TGCAGCGCCCCGCCGACCGGGACTATCGGCAATGAGCAGTTCTTC
V gene: TRBV2; J gene: TRBJ1-5; clone size: .; D gene: .; CDR3 protein: CASSQYSNQPQHF; CDR3 DNA: TGTGCCAGCAGTCAGTATAGCAATCAGCCCCAGCATTTT
V gene: TRBV6-5; J gene: TRBJ2-1; clone size: .; D gene: .; CDR3 protein: CASSYFGQPEYNEQFF; CDR3 DNA: TGTGCCAGCAGTTACTTCGGACAGCCCGAGTACAATGAGCAGTTCTTC
V gene: TRBV30; J gene: TRBJ2-1; clone size: .; D gene: .; CDR3 protein: CAWSHGAGNEQFF; CDR3 DNA: TGTGCCTGGAGTCACGGGGCGGGGAATGAGCAGTTCTTC
V gene: TRBV6-1; J gene: TRBJ2-7; clone size: .; D gene: TRBD2; CDR3 protein: CASMGGLAAYEQYF; CDR3 DNA: TGTGCCAGCATGGGGGGACTAGCTGCCTACGAGCAGTACTTC
V gene: TRBV11-2; J gene: TRBJ2-6; clone size: once; D gene: .; CDR3 protein: CASIRGTRPSGANVLTF; CDR3 DNA: TGTGCCAGCATCAGGGGGACTAGACCCTCTGGGGCCAACGTCCTGACTTTC
V gene: TRBV5-4; J gene: TRBJ2-2; clone size: once; D gene: .; CDR3 protein: CASSPFFLAGELFF; CDR3 DNA: TGTGCCAGCAGCCCCTTTTTTCTCGCGGGGGAGCTGTTTTTT
V gene: TRBV7-2; J gene: TRBJ1-2; clone size: .; D gene: TRBD1; CDR3 protein: CASRRTGGDYGYTF; CDR3 DNA: TGTGCCAGCAGACGGACAGGGGGGGACTATGGCTACACCTTC
V gene: TRBV27; J gene: TRBJ2-7; clone size: .; D gene: TRBD2; CDR3 protein: CASSLSPAGAGHEQYF; CDR3 DNA: TGTGCCAGCAGTTTATCCCCAGCGGGAGCGGGCCACGAGCAGTACTTC
V gene: TRBV7-7; J gene: TRBJ2-5; clone size: .; D gene: TRBD1; CDR3 protein: CASSPPPGQGGETQYF; CDR3 DNA: TGTGCCAGCAGCCCGCCTCCGGGACAGGGGGGAGAGACCCAGTACTTC
V gene: TRBV7-9; J gene: TRBJ1-1; clone size: .; D gene: .; CDR3 protein: CASSIRTDTEAFF; CDR3 DNA: TGTGCCAGCAGCATAAGGACAGACACTGAAGCTTTCTTT
V gene: TRBV5-1; J gene: TRBJ2-3; clone size: .; D gene: .; CDR3 protein: CASSLDYSTDTQYF; CDR3 DNA: TGCGCCAGCAGCTTGGACTATAGCACAGATACGCAGTATTTT
V gene: TRBV5-4; J gene: TRBJ2-5; clone size: .; D gene: TRBD2; CDR3 protein: CASSRGLAGGEELRYF; CDR3 DNA: TGTGCCAGCAGCCGCGGACTAGCGGGAGGAGAGGAGTTACGGTACTTC
V gene: TRBV5-1; J gene: TRBJ2-3; clone size: .; D gene: TRBD2; CDR3 protein: CASSLDSGRGDTQYF; CDR3 DNA: TGCGCCAGCAGCTTGGATAGCGGGAGAGGAGATACGCAGTATTTT
V gene: TRBV28; J gene: TRBJ2-3; clone size: .; D gene: .; CDR3 protein: CASSPDRASTDTQYF; CDR3 DNA: TGTGCCAGCAGTCCCGACAGAGCTAGCACAGATACGCAGTATTTT
V gene: TRBV19; J gene: TRBJ2-3; clone size: .; D gene: .; CDR3 protein: CASSIGGTSDTQYF; CDR3 DNA: TGTGCCAGTAGTATCGGAGGGACCTCAGATACGCAGTATTTT
V gene: TRBV2; J gene: TRBJ2-5; clone size: .; D gene: TRBD2; CDR3 protein: CASSEAGDPRTQYF; CDR3 DNA: TGTGCCAGCAGTGAGGCGGGGGACCCCAGGACCCAGTACTTC
V gene: TRBV27; J gene: TRBJ1-1; clone size: .; D gene: TRBD1; CDR3 protein: CASSFQGVGSEAFF; CDR3 DNA: TGTGCCAGCAGTTTCCAGGGGGTTGGGTCTGAAGCTTTCTTT
V gene: TRBV27; J gene: TRBJ2-3; clone size: once; D gene: .; CDR3 protein: CASSLQVADTQYF; CDR3 DNA: TGTGCCAGCAGTTTACAGGTGGCAGATACGCAGTATTTT
V gene: TRBV11-3; J gene: TRBJ2-3; clone size: .; D gene: .; CDR3 protein: CASSFGQFPDTQYF; CDR3 DNA: TGTGCCAGCAGCTTCGGACAATTCCCAGATACGCAGTATTTT
V gene: TRBV27; J gene: TRBJ2-3; clone size: .; D gene: .; CDR3 protein: CASSWATSIRGDTQYF; CDR3 DNA: TGTGCCAGCAGTTGGGCCACTTCAATCAGGGGAGATACGCAGTATTTT
V gene: TRBV19; J gene: TRBJ1-5; clone size: .; D gene: .; CDR3 protein: CASSIVPGGNQPQHF; CDR3 DNA: TGTGCCAGTAGTATAGTTCCAGGCGGCAATCAGCCCCAGCATTTT